This T cell receptor (beta chain) stems from a study of cytomegalovirus exposure and HLA in healthy donors. Donors were ostensibly healthy at sampling, although undocumented immune exposures were probable. It was with 60 Vbeta and 13 Jbeta primers that the PCR ran. The table came from immunoSEQ multiplex PCR; TCRdb's copy has only in-frame clones and leaves some out. The sample has about 93,000 clones; around 80% are singletons. From germline, CDR1 is MNHNS and CDR2 SASEGT. The CDR3 loop spans 13 amino acids. V dropped 6 bases and J dropped 0 bases, with 9 bases sitting between them. Sequenced sample: PBMCs. This sequence originates from a man aged 30-40 years in good health and CMV-seronegative. The chain uses TRBV6-1 and TRBJ2-7, with a weak D call TRBD2 (6 bases). The CDR3 here is CASSHGSSYEQYF. CDR3 sequence (DNA): TGTGCCAGCAGCCACGGGAGCTCCTACGAGCAGTACTTC.